The present T cell receptor beta chain was sequenced within a study of radiotherapy plus CTLA-4 blockade in lung cancer. Study context: Overall, roughly 17% of patients showed an objective response, while roughly 28% attained disease control.

Whole-study findings and limits: Reportedly, early blood T cell clone dynamics best predicted response, with interferon-beta. Subsequent to radiotherapy plus ipilimumab, tumor-derived TCR clones underwent expansion in blood.

People whose metastatic non-small-cell lung cancer was chemo-refractory got focal radiation along with CTLA-4 blockade by ipilimumab. Note on this clone: The target antigen is unknown.

Profiled with immunoSEQ multiplex PCR; TCRdb holds only in-frame clones, not every one. The table records about 110,000 clones, more than 75% of them present only once. The specimen comprised peripheral blood, sampled from a patient treated with radiotherapy plus ipilimumab. This TCR derives from a human donor with non-small cell lung cancer that progressed on radiotherapy plus ipilimumab. Some clones in this sample may be carry-over from other donors' samples.

CDR3 sequence: CASNPTRWSTDTQYF. The CDR3 nucleotides read TGTGCCAGCAACCCCACGAGGTGGAGCACAGATACGCAGTATTTT. The V gene is TRBV7-8, the J gene TRBJ2-3, with unresolved D. Germline CDR1 SGHVS, CDR2 FQNEAQ. The CDR3 runs 15 residues. V was trimmed by 7 bases and J by 0 bases, leaving 14 bases between them.